This T cell receptor beta chain was found in a study of cytomegalovirus exposure and HLA in healthy donors. Study-level background: As released early, the data held about 85 million unique TCRs from HLA-typed donors. Study-level findings and limits: Most subjects' HLA-A and HLA-B alleles were reportedly predicted from TCR beta sequences. Presence/absence comparisons presumed near-even sequencing depth among donors. For TCR beta chains, V- and J-gene trimming was later linked to a missense DCLRE1C variant.

A word on this clone: No antigen is known for it.

The PCR contained 60 Vbeta and 13 Jbeta primers. Profiled with immunoSEQ multiplex PCR; TCRdb holds only in-frame clones, not every one. The table lists some 96,000 clones, 76% of them singletons. CDR1 and CDR2 (germline): LNHNV, YYDKDF (reference sequence). V lost 0 bases to trimming and J lost 5 bases; unmatched junction nucleotides: 8. This CDR3 has 17 amino acids. The sample consisted of PBMCs. The chain has TRBV15 and TRBJ2-2; 8 bases match TRBD1. This receptor was obtained from a man aged 35-49 years in good health and CMV-seronegative. The CDR3 region has the DNA TGTGCCACCAGCAGAGATCGAGGACAGGGTTGGACCGGGGAGCTGTTTTTT. It is translated as CATSRDRGQGWTGELFF.